This is a list of T cell receptor beta chains from one sample in a study of blood T cell repertoires in COVID-19. Only in-frame clones appear in the TCRdb table, and some are missing; sequencing was by immunoSEQ multiplex PCR. The sample lists about 140,000 clones, roughly 76% seen once, with 9% in the top ten. Material: peripheral blood. These receptors all come from a woman between 50 and 59 years old with active or convalescent COVID-19. Both conserved end residues are trimmed from each CDR3. Each record gives: J gene, CDR3 length, V gene, CDR3 protein.

>TRBJ2-4|12|TRBV5-5
ASSLWGRGNIQY
>TRBJ2-1|13|TRBV29-1
SVDSGGLSRNEQF
>TRBJ2-2|13|TRBV14
ASSRGRGYPGELF
>TRBJ2-5|14|TRBV27
ASSSTGTSGIETQY
>TRBJ2-1|11|TRBV30
AWDNPGSGESF
>TRBJ2-3|14|TRBV6-6
ASSYPATGGTDTQY
>TRBJ2-1|17|TRBV6-2/TRBV6-3
ASSSTGTSALSSYNEQF
>TRBJ1-6|14|TRBV6-5
ASSYRDREGNSPLH
>TRBJ1-2|11|TRBV2
ASIPNRYYGYT
>TRBJ1-3|15|TRBV28
ASSQGTGVGGGNTIY
>TRBJ2-1|13|TRBV2
ASSPQGAAYNEQF
>TRBJ2-5|18|TRBV7-8
ASSRQLPGLAGGTQETQY
>TRBJ1-3|13|TRBV30
AWSAGTGDGDTIY
>TRBJ2-1|13|TRBV7-2
ASSFPGTQNNEQF
>TRBJ2-3|10|TRBV28
ASTSSEDTQY
>TRBJ2-5|13|TRBV7-3
ASSLWAGGEETQY
>TRBJ2-1|12|TRBV28
ASSPRARGNEQF
>TRBJ1-1|12|TRBV2
ASRVSGQNTEAF
>TRBJ2-7|10|TRBV7-2
ASSFLRGEQY
>TRBJ2-1|11|TRBV5-8
ASGTSGYNEQF
>TRBJ1-1|11|TRBV15
ATSRDLGSEAF
>TRBJ2-7|10|TRBV19
ASSDRYYEQY
>TRBJ1-4|12|TRBV3-1/TRBV3-2
ASSLDSQNEKLF
>TRBJ1-2|10|TRBV30
AWRKDRPSYT
>TRBJ2-6|11|TRBV2
ASTLSGANVLT
>TRBJ1-4|11|TRBV12-3/TRBV12-4
ASRVGANEKLF
>TRBJ1-1|13|TRBV15
ATSRVNRGRTEAF
>TRBJ2-7|11|TRBV2
ASTDSRLYEQY
>TRBJ2-7|12|TRBV29-1
SAVNSMGTREQY
>TRBJ2-2|13|TRBV7-3
ASSPGRTNTGELF
>TRBJ2-5|13|TRBV9
ASSVGGSPRETQY
>TRBJ2-7|11|TRBV5-1
ASSFVAANEQY
>TRBJ2-1|12|TRBV30
AWSPGVFYNEQF